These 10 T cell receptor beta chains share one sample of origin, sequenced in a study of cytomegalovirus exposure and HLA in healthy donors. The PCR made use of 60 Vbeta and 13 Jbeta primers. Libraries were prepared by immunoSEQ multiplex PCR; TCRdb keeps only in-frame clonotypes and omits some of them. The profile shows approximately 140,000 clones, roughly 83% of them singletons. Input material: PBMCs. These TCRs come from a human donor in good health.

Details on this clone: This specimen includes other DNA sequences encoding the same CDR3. The CDR3 reads CASSLDSGNTIYF. In DNA form, the CDR3 reads TGTGCCAGCAGCTTGGACAGTGGAAACACCATATATTTT. The rearrangement joins TRBV5-4 to TRBJ1-3; D unresolved. Trimming stripped 0 bases from V and 3 bases from J, with 4 bases between. CDR1 and CDR2 from the germline V gene are SGHNT and YYREEE (reference sequence). The CDR3 loop spans 13 amino acids.

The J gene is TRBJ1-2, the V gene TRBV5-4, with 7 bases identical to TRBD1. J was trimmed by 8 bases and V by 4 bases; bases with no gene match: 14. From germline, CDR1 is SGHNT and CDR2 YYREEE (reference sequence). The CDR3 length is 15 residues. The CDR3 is CASSGGKGALGGYTF. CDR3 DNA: TGTGCCAGCAGCGGGGGCAAGGGGGCCCTAGGGGGCTACACCTTC.

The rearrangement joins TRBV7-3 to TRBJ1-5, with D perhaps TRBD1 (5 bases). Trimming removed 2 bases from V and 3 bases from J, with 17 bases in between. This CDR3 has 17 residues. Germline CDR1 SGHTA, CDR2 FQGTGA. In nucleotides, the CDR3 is TGTGCCAGCAGCTTAGAGGTCGTGACAGCCTCCAATCAGCCCCAGCATTTT. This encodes CASSLEVVTASNQPQHF.

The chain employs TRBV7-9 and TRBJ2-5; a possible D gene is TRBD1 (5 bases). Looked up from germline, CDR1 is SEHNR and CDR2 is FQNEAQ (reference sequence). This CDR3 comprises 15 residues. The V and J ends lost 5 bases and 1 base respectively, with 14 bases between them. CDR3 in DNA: TGTGCCAGCAGCATGCAGCTGGGGCCCCAAGAGACCCAGTACTTC. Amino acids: CASSMQLGPQETQYF.

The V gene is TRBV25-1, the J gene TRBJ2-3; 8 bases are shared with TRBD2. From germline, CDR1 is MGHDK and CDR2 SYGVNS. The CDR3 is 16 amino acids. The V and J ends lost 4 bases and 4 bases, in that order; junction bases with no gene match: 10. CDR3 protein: CASSGVAGNIPDTQYF. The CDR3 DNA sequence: TGTGCCAGCAGTGGGGTAGCGGGGAATATTCCAGATACGCAGTATTTT.

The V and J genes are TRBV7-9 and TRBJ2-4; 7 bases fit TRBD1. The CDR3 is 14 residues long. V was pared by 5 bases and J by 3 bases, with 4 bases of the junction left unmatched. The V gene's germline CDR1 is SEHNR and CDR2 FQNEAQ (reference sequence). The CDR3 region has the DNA TGTGCCAGCAGCCCAGGGGACAGCAAAAACATTCAGTACTTC. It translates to CASSPGDSKNIQYF.

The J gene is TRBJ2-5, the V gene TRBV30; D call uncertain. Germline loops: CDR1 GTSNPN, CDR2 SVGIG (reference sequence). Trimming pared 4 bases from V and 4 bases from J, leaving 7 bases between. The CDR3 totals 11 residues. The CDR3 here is CAWNSGETQYF. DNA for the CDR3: TGTGCCTGGAACTCTGGAGAGACCCAGTACTTC.

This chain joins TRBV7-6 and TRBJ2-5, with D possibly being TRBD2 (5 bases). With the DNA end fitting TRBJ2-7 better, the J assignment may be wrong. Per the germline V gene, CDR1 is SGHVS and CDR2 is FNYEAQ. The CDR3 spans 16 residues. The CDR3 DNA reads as TGTGCCAGCAGCTTAAGGAGTGGACGGACTCAATACGAGCAGTACTTC. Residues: CASSLRSGRTQYEQYF.

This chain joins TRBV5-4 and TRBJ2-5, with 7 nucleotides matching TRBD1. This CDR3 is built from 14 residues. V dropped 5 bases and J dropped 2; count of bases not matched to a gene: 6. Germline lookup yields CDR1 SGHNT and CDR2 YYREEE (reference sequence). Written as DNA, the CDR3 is TGTGCCAGCAGAACGACGGACAGGCAAGAGACCCAGTACTTC. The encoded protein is CASRTTDRQETQYF.

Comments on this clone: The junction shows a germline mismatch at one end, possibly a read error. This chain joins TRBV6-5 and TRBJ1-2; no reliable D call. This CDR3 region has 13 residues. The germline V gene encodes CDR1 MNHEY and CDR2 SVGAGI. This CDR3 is CASTLGRNYGYPF. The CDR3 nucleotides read TGTGCCAGCACCCTTGGTAGAAACTATGGCTACCCCTTC.